Below, one TCR beta chain is given with its context. Its antigen is unidentified. Other DNA sequences of this sample code for an identical CDR3. This entry comes from a study of cytomegalovirus exposure and HLA in healthy donors. As for the study in general: Early release data held about 85 million unique TCRs from HLA-typed donors.

CDR3 length equals 15 residues. Germline V CDR1 and CDR2: SGHRS, YFSETQ. Trimming took 3 bases from V and 8 from J, leaving 20 bases between them. Study findings and constraints: Among TCR beta chains, those listed as cytomegalovirus-associated numbered about 150. It was shown in a later analysis that HLA-associated TCR beta chains were more clonally expanded than other, equally common chains. Looking again later, the authors saw that most CMV-associated TCR beta chains seemed HLA-restricted.

Use of 60 Vbeta and 13 Jbeta primers characterized the PCR. Generated by immunoSEQ multiplex PCR, the TCRdb table keeps only in-frame clones and is missing some. This sample has about 160,000 clones, with 65% to 85% found just once. Material: PBMCs. The V gene is TRBV5-1, the J gene TRBJ1-2; a weak D match, TRBD1 (5 bases). This sequence was found in a woman aged 50 to 65 in good health and CMV-seropositive. As DNA, the CDR3 is TGCGCCAGCAGCTCCTTAGCGGGGCAAAGCTACGGCTACACCTTC. The encoded protein is CASSSLAGQSYGYTF.